This TCR beta chain stems from a study of T cells in Graves' hyperthyroidism and ophthalmopathy. Findings and caveats of the study: Ophthalmopathy was model-predicted a median approximately six months pre-onset. Within blood appeared most thyroid clonotypes that had expanded above 0.001.

Regions amplified from RNA transcripts were the TCR beta CDR3 regions. The HTBI primer set served for first-round RT-PCR of the TCR CDR3. TCRdb itself ran the multiplex PCR reads through MiXCR, one entry per CDR3 protein. The repertoire consists of some 210,000 distinct CDR3 sequences, with under 20% occurring once and the leading ten covering roughly 53%. Exclusions: uncontrolled infection, other autoimmune disease, pregnancy, lactation. This clonotype has a handful of counts. Antigen specificity is unknown. Looked up from germline, CDR1 is PRHDT and CDR2 is FYEKMQ (reference sequence). Trimming pared 1 base from V and 7 bases from J, leaving 10 bases between. This CDR3 comprises 13 residues.

Sample: blood. The chain carries TRBV13 and TRBJ2-5, with D possibly being TRBD1 (5 bases). The sequence derives from a man between 50 and 59 years old with Graves' hyperthyroidism. The CDR3 region is CASSLVPQGTQYF. CDR3 DNA sequence: TGTGCCAGCAGCTTAGTCCCCCAGGGGACCCAGTACTTC.